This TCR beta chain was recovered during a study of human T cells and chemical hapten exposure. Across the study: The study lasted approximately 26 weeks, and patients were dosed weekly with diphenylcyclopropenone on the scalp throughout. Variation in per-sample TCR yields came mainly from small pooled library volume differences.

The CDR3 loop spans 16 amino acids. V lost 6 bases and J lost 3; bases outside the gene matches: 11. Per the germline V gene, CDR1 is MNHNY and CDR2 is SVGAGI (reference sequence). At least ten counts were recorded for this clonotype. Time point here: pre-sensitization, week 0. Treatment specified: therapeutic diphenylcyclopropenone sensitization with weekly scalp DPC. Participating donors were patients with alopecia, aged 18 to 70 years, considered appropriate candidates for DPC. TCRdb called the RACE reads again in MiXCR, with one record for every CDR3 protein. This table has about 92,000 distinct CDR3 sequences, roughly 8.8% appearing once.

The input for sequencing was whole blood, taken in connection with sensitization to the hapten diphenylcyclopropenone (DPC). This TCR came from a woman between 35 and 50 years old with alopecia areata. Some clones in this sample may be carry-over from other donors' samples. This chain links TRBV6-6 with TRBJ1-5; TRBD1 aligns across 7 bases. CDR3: CASSLSPGQYNQPQHF. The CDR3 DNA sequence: TGTGCCAGCAGCCTATCCCCGGGACAGTACAATCAGCCCCAGCATTTT.